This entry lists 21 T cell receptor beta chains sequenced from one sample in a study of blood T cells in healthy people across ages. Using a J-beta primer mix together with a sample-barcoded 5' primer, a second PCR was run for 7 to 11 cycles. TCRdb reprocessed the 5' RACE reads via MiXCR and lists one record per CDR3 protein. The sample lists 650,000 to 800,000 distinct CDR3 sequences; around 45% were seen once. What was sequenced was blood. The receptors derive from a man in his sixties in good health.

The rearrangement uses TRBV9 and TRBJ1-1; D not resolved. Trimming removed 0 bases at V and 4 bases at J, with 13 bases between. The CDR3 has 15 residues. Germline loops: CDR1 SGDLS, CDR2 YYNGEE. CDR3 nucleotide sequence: TGTGCCAGCAGCGTAGGGCCGGGGTTGGGCACTGAAGCTTTCTTT. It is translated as CASSVGPGLGTEAFF.

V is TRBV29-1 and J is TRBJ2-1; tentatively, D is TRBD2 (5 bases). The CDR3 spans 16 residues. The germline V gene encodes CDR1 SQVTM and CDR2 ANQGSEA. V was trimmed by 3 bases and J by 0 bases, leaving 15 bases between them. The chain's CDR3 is CSVDGVWANSYNEQFF. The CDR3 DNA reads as TGCAGCGTTGACGGGGTGTGGGCCAACTCCTACAATGAGCAGTTCTTC.

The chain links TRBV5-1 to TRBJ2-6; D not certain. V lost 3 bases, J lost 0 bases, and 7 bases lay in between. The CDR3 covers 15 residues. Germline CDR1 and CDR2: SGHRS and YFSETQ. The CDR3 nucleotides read TGCGCCAGCAGCTCACAGCGCTCTGGGGCCAACGTCCTGACTTTC. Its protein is CASSSQRSGANVLTF.

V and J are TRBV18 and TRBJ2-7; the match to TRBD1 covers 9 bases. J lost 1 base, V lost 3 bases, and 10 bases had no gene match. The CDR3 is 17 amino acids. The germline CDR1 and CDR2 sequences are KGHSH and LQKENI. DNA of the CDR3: TGTGCCAGCTCACCGTTAGGACCGGGACAGGGATCCTACGAGCAGTACTTC. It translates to CASSPLGPGQGSYEQYF.

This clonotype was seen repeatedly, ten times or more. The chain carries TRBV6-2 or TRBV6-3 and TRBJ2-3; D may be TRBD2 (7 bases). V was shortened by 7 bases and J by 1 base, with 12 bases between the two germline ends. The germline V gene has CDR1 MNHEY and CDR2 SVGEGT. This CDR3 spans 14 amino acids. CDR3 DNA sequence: TGTGCCAGCACCAAGGGGGGGGGCACAGATACGCAGTATTTT. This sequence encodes CASTKGGGTDTQYF.

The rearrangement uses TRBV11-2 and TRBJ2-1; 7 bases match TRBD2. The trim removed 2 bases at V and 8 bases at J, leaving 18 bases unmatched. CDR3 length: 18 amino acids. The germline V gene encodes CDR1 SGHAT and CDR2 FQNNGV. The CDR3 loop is CASSLNLAGENLSDEQFF. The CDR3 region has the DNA TGTGCCAGCAGCTTAAACCTCGCGGGGGAGAACCTTTCGGATGAGCAGTTCTTC.

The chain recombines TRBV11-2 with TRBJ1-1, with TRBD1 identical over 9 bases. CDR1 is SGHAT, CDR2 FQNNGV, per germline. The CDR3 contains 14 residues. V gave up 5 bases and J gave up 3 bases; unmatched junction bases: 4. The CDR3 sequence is CASSHRQGDTEAFF. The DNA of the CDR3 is TGTGCCAGCAGCCACCGACAGGGGGACACTGAAGCTTTCTTT.

The CDR3 DNA sequence: TGTGCCAGCTCACCAAGGGGTATGGCTAATGAAAAACTGTTTTTT. This gives the protein CASSPRGMANEKLFF. The genes are TRBV18 and TRBJ1-4, with D maybe TRBD1 (5 bases). Per germline, CDR1 KGHSH and CDR2 LQKENI. The V gene lost 2 bases and the J gene lost 3 bases, with 10 bases spanning the gap. The CDR3 has 15 residues.

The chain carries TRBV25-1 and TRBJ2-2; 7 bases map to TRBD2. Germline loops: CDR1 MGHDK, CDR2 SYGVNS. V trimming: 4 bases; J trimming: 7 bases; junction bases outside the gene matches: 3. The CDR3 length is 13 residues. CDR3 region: CASSGAGVGELFF. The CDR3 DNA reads TGTGCCAGCAGTGGGGCGGGGGTCGGGGAGCTGTTTTTT.

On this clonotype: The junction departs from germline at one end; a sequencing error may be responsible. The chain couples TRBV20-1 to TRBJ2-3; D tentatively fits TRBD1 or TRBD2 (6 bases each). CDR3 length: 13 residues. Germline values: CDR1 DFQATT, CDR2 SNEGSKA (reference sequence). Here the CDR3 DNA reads TGCAGTGCTTCATACGGGGGCACGGATACGCAGTATTTT. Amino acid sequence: CSASYGGTDTQYF.

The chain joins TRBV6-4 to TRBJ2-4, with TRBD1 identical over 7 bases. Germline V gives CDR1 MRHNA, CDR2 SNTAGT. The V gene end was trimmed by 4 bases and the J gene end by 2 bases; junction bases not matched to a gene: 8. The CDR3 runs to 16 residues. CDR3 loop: CASSVDRVGTKNIQYF. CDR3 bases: TGTGCCAGCAGTGTTGACAGGGTGGGGACCAAAAACATTCAGTACTTC.

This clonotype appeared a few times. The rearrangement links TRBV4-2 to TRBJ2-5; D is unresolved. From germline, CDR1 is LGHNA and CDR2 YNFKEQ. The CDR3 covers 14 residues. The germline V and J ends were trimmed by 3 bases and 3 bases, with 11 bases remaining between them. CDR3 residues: CASSHQATKETQYF. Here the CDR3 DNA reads TGTGCCAGCAGCCACCAGGCTACCAAAGAGACCCAGTACTTC.

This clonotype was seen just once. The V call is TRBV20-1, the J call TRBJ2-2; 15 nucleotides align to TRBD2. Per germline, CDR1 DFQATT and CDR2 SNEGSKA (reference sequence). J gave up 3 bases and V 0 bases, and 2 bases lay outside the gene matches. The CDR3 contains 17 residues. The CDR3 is CSARDGLAGGHTGELFF. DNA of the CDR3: TGCAGTGCTAGAGATGGACTAGCGGGGGGGCACACCGGGGAGCTGTTTTTT.

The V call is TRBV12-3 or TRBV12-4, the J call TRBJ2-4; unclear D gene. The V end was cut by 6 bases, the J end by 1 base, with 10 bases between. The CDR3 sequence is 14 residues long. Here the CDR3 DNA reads TGTGCCAGCAGGTACGACACGGCCAAAAACATTCAGTACTTC. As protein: CASRYDTAKNIQYF.

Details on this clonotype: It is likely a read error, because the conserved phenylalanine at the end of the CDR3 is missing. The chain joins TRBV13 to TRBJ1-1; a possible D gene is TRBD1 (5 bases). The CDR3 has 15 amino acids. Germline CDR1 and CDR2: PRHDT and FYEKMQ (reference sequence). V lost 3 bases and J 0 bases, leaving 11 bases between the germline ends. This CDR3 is CASSFKGQMNTEAFI. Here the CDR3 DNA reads TGTGCCAGCAGCTTTAAGGGGCAAATGAACACTGAAGCTTTCATT.

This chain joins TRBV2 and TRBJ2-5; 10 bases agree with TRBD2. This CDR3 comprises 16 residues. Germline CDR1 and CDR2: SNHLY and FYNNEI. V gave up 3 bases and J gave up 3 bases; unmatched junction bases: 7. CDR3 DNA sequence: TGTGCCAGCAGTGAGCAGCGGGGGGGCCGCAAAGAGACCCAGTACTTC. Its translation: CASSEQRGGRKETQYF.

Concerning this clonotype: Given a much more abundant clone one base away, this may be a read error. The CDR3 reads CASSRFGRNHSPPHF. CDR3 nucleotides: TGTGCCAGCAGCCGATTCGGACGGAATCATTCACCCCCCCACTTT. V usage is TRBV7-2 and J usage is TRBJ1-6; D gene uncertain. Germline CDR1 and CDR2: SGHTA and FQGNSA. The CDR3 sequence is 15 residues long.

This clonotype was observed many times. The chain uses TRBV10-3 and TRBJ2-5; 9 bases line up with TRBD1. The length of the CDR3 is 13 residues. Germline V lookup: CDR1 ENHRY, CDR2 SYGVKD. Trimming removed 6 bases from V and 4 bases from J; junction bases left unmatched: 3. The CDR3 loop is CAIRLTGGETQYF. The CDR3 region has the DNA TGTGCCATCAGATTGACAGGGGGAGAGACCCAGTACTTC.

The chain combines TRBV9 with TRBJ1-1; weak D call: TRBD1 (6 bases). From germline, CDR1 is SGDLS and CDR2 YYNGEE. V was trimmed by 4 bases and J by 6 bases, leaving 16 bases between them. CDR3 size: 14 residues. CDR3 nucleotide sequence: TGTGCCAGCAGCCTATACAACACAGGGTCTGAAGCTTTCTTT. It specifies CASSLYNTGSEAFF.

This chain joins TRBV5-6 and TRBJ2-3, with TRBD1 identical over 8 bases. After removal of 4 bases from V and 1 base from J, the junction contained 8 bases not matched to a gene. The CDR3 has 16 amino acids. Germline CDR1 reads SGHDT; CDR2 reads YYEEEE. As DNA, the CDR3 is TGTGCCAGCAGCCCAGGGGCGACAGGGGGCACAGATACGCAGTATTTT. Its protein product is CASSPGATGGTDTQYF.

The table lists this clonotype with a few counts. The CDR3 spells CASSQDGAGGTDTQYF. The CDR3 nucleotides read TGTGCCAGCAGCCAAGATGGGGCCGGAGGCACAGATACGCAGTATTTT. The gene calls are TRBV3-1 and TRBJ2-3, with D possibly matching TRBD1 (5 bases). V was trimmed by 0 bases and J by 1 base, leaving 11 bases between them. The germline CDR1 and CDR2 sequences are LGHDT and YNNKEL (reference sequence). CDR3 length: 16 amino acids.